The present T cell receptor (beta chain) was sequenced within a study of T cell responses to AZD1222 COVID-19 vaccine. Study outcomes and limitations: After two AZD1222 doses, spike-specific TCR breadth and depth rose versus day 0.

Germline CDR1 LGHNA, CDR2 YNFKEQ. The CDR3 loop spans 15 amino acids. Trimming removed 2 bases from V and 4 bases from J, with 12 bases in between. The protocol was immunoSEQ multiplex PCR, while the TCRdb copy is restricted to in-frame clones and leaves out a portion. The sample consists of 150,000 to 200,000 clones, 85% to 95% of them appearing once. With respect to this clone: The antigen remains undetermined.

The receptor was isolated from an adult in good health. Here the sequenced sample was peripheral blood, taken on day 0 of AZD1222 vaccination. The J gene is TRBJ1-5, the V gene TRBV4-2; TRBD1 is a possible D gene (5 bases). The CDR3 protein is CASSQSDSPNQPQHF. CDR3 nucleotides: TGTGCCAGCAGCCAATCAGACAGTCCGAATCAGCCCCAGCATTTT.